One T cell receptor beta chain is described in this entry. Antigen unknown. Time point here: newly diagnosed GD, antithyroid drugs for less than 3 months. PBMCs were the source of the RNA used for TCR sequencing. The CDR3 contains 14 residues. Trimming pared 0 bases from V and 8 bases from J, leaving 12 bases between. Looked up from germline, CDR1 is SGDLS and CDR2 is YYNGEE. Relying on iRepertoire HTBI primers and Arm-PCR of CDR3 regions, the team built TCR beta libraries. One entry per CDR3 protein results from TCRdb running MiXCR on the multiplex PCR reads. Of 550,000 to 650,000 distinct CDR3 sequences listed, more than 15% were seen once; the top ten hold around 12%. This sample stems from a study of regulatory T cells in long-lasting Graves disease. General study results and limits: Persistent Graves' patients showed less TCR diversity than newly diagnosed ones.

The same sample was also used in a study of T cells in Graves' hyperthyroidism and ophthalmopathy. From that paper: Graves' hyperthyroidism qualified as stable when ophthalmopathy did not progress within 18 months. Disease duration under 2 months; hyperthyroidism patients were aged 18 to 65.

Sequencing used peripheral blood mononuclear cells (PBMCs), obtained at new diagnosis, from a patient treated with antithyroid drugs. The receptor was derived from a man between 18 and 29 years old with Graves disease. The V and J genes are TRBV9 and TRBJ2-1; D unclear. The chain's CDR3 is CASSVGTVAYEQFF. CDR3 nucleotide sequence: TGTGCCAGCAGCGTAGGTACCGTTGCCTATGAGCAGTTCTTC.